This TCR beta chain was captured by sequencing in a study of T cell clonotyping in hematopoietic cell transplantation. Blood collection times were about day -28 and days 30, 100, 180 posttransplant. A note on this clone: Its antigen is still unknown.

Sequencing was performed with immunoSEQ multiplex PCR; in TCRdb, only in-frame clones are kept and a portion is missing. Of some 9,300 clones listed, roughly half are singletons. This CDR3 spans 16 amino acids. From germline, CDR1 is SGHRS and CDR2 YFSETQ. With 0 bases removed from V and 0 bases from J, the gap between germline ends came to 10 bases. Study-level points and caveats: Broader posttransplant TCR repertoire diversity was predicted by graft donor and pretransplant recipient Inverse Simpson Index values. Pathologically expanded recipient clonotypes increased progressively from day 30 to day 180 as diversity fell. At the given depth, recipient repertoires were over 95% de novo clonotypes.

This sequence joins TRBV5-1 and TRBJ1-3; weak D call: TRBD1 (5 bases). This specimen was peripheral blood mononuclear cells, taken 100 days after allogeneic stem cell transplant. The clonotype originates from a female patient aged 45-65 years who had an allogeneic stem cell transplant from an unrelated donor, so the T cells may come from the graft donor. Some clones in this sample may be carry-over from other donors' samples. The CDR3 bases are TGCGCCAGCAGCTTGGTGGGGGTAAGCTCTGGAAACACCATATATTTT. Amino acid sequence: CASSLVGVSSGNTIYF.